This TCR beta chain was sequenced during a study of T cells in Graves' hyperthyroidism and ophthalmopathy. The germline V and J ends were trimmed by 6 bases and 2 bases, with 11 bases remaining between them. Per germline, CDR1 SQVTM and CDR2 ANQGSEA. The CDR3 covers 13 residues. What was amplified from RNA transcripts were TCR beta CDR3 regions. The TCR CDR3 first-round RT-PCR relied on the HTBI primer set. TCRdb re-analysed the multiplex PCR reads in MiXCR, keeping a single row per CDR3 protein. This table holds around 500,000 distinct CDR3 sequences, 14% found once. Specimen: blood. This sequence was found in a woman aged 40 to 50 with Graves' hyperthyroidism. The chain has TRBV29-1 and TRBJ1-5, with D maybe TRBD1 (5 bases). CDR3 bases: TGCAGCGTGGGGGACTCGGGCAATCAGCCCCAGCATTTT. This sequence encodes CSVGDSGNQPQHF.